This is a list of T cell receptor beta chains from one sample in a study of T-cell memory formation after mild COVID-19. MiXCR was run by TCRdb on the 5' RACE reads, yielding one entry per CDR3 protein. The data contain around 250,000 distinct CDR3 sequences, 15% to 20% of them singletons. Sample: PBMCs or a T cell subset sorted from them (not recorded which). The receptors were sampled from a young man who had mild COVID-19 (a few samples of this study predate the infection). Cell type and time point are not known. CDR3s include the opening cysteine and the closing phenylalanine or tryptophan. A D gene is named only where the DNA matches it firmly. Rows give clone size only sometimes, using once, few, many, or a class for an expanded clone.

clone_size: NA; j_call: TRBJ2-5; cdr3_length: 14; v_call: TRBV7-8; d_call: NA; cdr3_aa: CASVSGALRETQYF; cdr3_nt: TGTGCCAGCGTATCCGGGGCTCTAAGGGAGACCCAGTACTTC
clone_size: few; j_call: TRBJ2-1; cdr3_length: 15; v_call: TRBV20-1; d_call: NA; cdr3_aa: CSARLATKSYNEQFF; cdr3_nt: TGCAGTGCTAGACTAGCAACGAAGTCCTACAATGAGCAGTTCTTC
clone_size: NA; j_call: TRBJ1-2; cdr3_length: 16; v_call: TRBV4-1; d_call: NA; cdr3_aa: CASSQYSQGGNYGYTF; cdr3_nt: TGCGCCAGCAGCCAGTATTCACAGGGTGGGAACTATGGCTACACCTTC
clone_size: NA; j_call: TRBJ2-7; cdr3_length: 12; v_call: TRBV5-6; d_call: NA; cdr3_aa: CASSLYRVEQYF; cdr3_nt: TGTGCCAGCAGCTTGTACCGGGTCGAGCAGTACTTC
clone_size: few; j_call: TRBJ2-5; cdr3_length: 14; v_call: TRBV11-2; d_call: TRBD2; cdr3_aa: CASSLLAVQETQYF; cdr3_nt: TGTGCCAGCAGCTTGCTAGCGGTACAAGAGACCCAGTACTTC
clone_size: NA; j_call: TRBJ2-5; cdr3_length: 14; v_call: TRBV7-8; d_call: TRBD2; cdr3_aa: CASTGTSGGETQYF; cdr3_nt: TGTGCCAGCACCGGGACTAGCGGGGGAGAGACCCAGTACTTC
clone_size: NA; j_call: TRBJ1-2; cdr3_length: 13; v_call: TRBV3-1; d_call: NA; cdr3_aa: CASSLTTTAGYTF; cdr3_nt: TGTGCCAGCAGCCTCACGACTACTGCTGGCTACACCTTC
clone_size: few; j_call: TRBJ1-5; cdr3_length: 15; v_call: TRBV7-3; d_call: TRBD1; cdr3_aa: CASSPSGGWDQPQHF; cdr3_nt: TGTGCCAGCAGCCCGTCAGGGGGCTGGGATCAGCCCCAGCATTTT
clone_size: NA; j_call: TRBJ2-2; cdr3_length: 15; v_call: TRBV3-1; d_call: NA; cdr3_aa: CASSQLELGTGELFF; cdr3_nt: TGTGCCAGCAGCCAACTCGAGCTAGGCACCGGGGAGCTGTTTTTT
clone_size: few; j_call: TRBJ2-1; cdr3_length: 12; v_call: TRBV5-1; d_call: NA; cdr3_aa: CASSGGWREQFF; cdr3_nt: TGCGCCAGCAGTGGGGGGTGGAGGGAGCAGTTCTTC
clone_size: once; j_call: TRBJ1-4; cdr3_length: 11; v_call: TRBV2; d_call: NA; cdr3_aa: CASTPREKLFF; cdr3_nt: TGTGCCAGCACCCCTAGGGAAAAACTGTTTTTT
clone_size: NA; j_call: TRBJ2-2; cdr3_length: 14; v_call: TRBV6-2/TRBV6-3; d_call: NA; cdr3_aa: CASSYSGMAGELFF; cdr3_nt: TGTGCCAGCAGTTACTCAGGAATGGCCGGGGAGCTGTTTTTT
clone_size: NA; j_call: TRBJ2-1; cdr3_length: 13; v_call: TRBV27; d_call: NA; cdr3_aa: CASSLSGSNEQFF; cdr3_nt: TGTGCCAGCAGTTTATCAGGCAGCAATGAGCAGTTCTTC